Listed below are T cell receptor beta chains from one sample, sequenced in a study of PD-L1 blockade in urothelial cancer. Repertoires were generated with immunoSEQ multiplex PCR, while TCRdb's copy carries only in-frame clones and drops some. The table records about 95,000 clones, nearly 90% of them present only once. The specimen comprised PBMCs, sampled around atezolizumab (anti-PD-L1) treatment. Every receptor here comes from a man aged 60 to 75 with urothelial cancer. The conserved cysteine and the conserved F or W are not part of the CDR3 here. The D gene is left open where the match is weak. Rows may omit the clone size; those that give it use once, few, many or a size class.

ASSAGGVQETQY	once	TRBV5-1	TRBJ2-5	TRBD2
ASSQDVAGRGNSPLH	-	TRBV4-1	TRBJ1-6	-
ASSPDFDTDTQY	-	TRBV5-4	TRBJ2-3	-
ASSQVRVADTQY	once	TRBV4-1	TRBJ2-3	-
ASSDRPGQGTDTQY	-	TRBV6-1	TRBJ2-3	TRBD1
ASSLEGSGVLSYEQY	-	TRBV7-2	TRBJ2-7	TRBD2
ASSQDSGLAIPETQY	-	TRBV4-2	TRBJ2-5	TRBD2
AISGAPSTPNTEAF	-	TRBV10-3	TRBJ1-1	-
ASSLRTSGGTTYEQY	-	TRBV7-2	TRBJ2-7	TRBD2
ASRERGGVYEQY	-	TRBV28	TRBJ2-7	TRBD2
SVETQRGDTQY	-	TRBV29-1	TRBJ2-3	-
ASSPAPGLGETQY	once	TRBV7-3	TRBJ2-5	TRBD2
SARGQGAITDTQY	-	TRBV29-1	TRBJ2-3	TRBD1
AWSTAPGLAGVRTGELF	-	TRBV30	TRBJ2-2	TRBD2
ASSLSDRDRTQLF	-	TRBV11-2	TRBJ1-4	TRBD1
ASSQDGLEIFLAGTDTQY	-	TRBV14	TRBJ2-3	-
ASSLTGGADYGTQY	-	TRBV7-2	TRBJ2-5	-
ASSGGSGSDYEQY	-	TRBV9	TRBJ2-7	TRBD2
ASRASGGGDTQY	-	TRBV6-5	TRBJ2-3	TRBD2
ASSLSGGAYNEQF	-	TRBV7-3	TRBJ2-1	TRBD2
ASSFGGESTDTQY	-	TRBV5-1	TRBJ2-3	-
ASSPRTGGGQPQH	-	TRBV19	TRBJ1-5	TRBD1
ASSVAGRSYEQY	-	TRBV6-1	TRBJ2-7	TRBD2
ASSQGGGVAGEQY	-	TRBV4-3	TRBJ2-7	TRBD2
ASSQVGGTEAF	-	TRBV4-2	TRBJ1-1	-
ASSPQSEQETQY	-	TRBV18	TRBJ2-5	-
ASSLGGTSSAEQY	-	TRBV11-3	TRBJ2-7	TRBD2
ASRSGGSTDTQY	-	TRBV6-1	TRBJ2-3	TRBD2
ASSLVANQGEQY	-	TRBV7-2	TRBJ2-7	-
ATSRERGFQYQETQY	-	TRBV15	TRBJ2-5	TRBD2
ACKPRGLSTDTQY	few	TRBV30	TRBJ2-3	-
ASSFRTATTEAF	-	TRBV5-1	TRBJ1-1	-
ASSLTSGVEQY	-	TRBV5-1	TRBJ2-7	-
ASSLLERASSYNEQF	-	TRBV7-9	TRBJ2-1	-
ASSFLHGSGENTGELF	-	TRBV5-4	TRBJ2-2	TRBD2
ASSLLAGQGNYGYT	-	TRBV5-6	TRBJ1-2	TRBD1
ASGRTSGGGTPLLEEQF	-	TRBV10-1	TRBJ2-1	TRBD2
ASNSRVGDGYT	-	TRBV6-5	TRBJ1-2	-
ASSIGRAQETQY	-	TRBV19	TRBJ2-5	-
SARRIYEQY	-	TRBV20-1	TRBJ2-7	-
ASGQNPYNEQF	-	TRBV27	TRBJ2-1	-
AWSEAVTSLYGYT	-	TRBV30	TRBJ1-2	-
ASSLVPSYEQY	once	TRBV7-2	TRBJ2-7	-
ASSSFILAEYSYNEQF	-	TRBV7-9	TRBJ2-1	TRBD2
ASSETDFSLTYGYT	-	TRBV5-6	TRBJ1-2	-
ASSQAPPAGINQPQH	-	TRBV7-7	TRBJ1-5	-
ASSLALRGQYYEQY	-	TRBV7-2	TRBJ2-7	-
ASMTRLTITDTQY	-	TRBV28	TRBJ2-3	-
ASSPTAGANSPLH	-	TRBV18	TRBJ1-6	-
ASSLRTGTDTQY	-	TRBV7-2	TRBJ2-3	-
SVDSGVQNTEAF	-	TRBV29-1	TRBJ1-1	-
ASRGADTQY	-	TRBV6-1	TRBJ2-3	-
ASTISGGYNEQF	-	TRBV10-2	TRBJ2-1	TRBD2
ASSFRESETQY	-	TRBV11-1	TRBJ2-5	-
ASTYGRSYGYT	-	TRBV6-5	TRBJ1-2	-
ASSLTPQGTEAF	once	TRBV5-5	TRBJ1-1	-